This TCR beta chain stems from a study of Graves' ophthalmopathy and Graves' hyperthyroidism. The CDR3 length is 15 residues. Trimming shortened V by 5 bases and J by 8 bases, and 16 bases separated the two germline ends. The germline V gene has CDR1 WSHSY and CDR2 SAAADI. Amplification from RNA transcripts yielded the TCR beta CDR3 regions. HTBI primers were used in a first-round RT-PCR, which preceded a second-round multiplex PCR. TCRdb itself ran the multiplex PCR reads through MiXCR, one entry per CDR3 protein. The sample records 1 million to 1.3 million distinct CDR3 sequences, about 35% being singletons.

The chain is built from TRBV10-2 and TRBJ1-6; D is ambiguous. The sequenced sample was peripheral blood or thyroid tissue (not recorded which). This sequence was found in an adult man with Graves' hyperthyroidism. The CDR3 sequence: CASSLYSGRDSPLHF. The CDR3 DNA reads as TGCGCCAGCAGTTTATACTCAGGTCGGGATTCACCCCTCCACTTT.